Listed below are T cell receptor beta chains from one sample, sequenced in a study of control samples from healthy donors and cancer patients. Produced via immunoSEQ multiplex PCR; TCRdb's table is partial and in-frame only. The sample yields 120,000 or so clones, roughly 84% seen once. Sequences were obtained from blood. These receptors originate from a man between 35 and 55 years old in good health. Both conserved end residues are part of each CDR3. A D gene is named only where the DNA matches it firmly. Size tells how often a clone was seen (once, few, many) or the class of an expanded clone, and some rows leave it out.

clone_size,j_call,d_call,v_call,cdr3_nt,cdr3_aa
.,TRBJ2-3,.,TRBV19,TGTGCCAGTAGTATAGGTGGAGAGGGCGATACGCAGTATTTT,CASSIGGEGDTQYF
.,TRBJ1-1,TRBD1,TRBV7-9,TGTGCCAGCTCAAGGGGGCCAGCTGAAGCTTTCTTT,CASSRGPAEAFF
.,TRBJ2-2,.,TRBV11-2,TGTGCCAGCAGCTTAGCCTGGGCGGTTAAAGGGGTGAACGGGGAGCTGTTTTTT,CASSLAWAVKGVNGELFF
.,TRBJ1-2,.,TRBV11-2,TGTGCCAGCACCTCACAGGGATACTATGGCTACACCTTC,CASTSQGYYGYTF
.,TRBJ1-4,.,TRBV7-3,TGTGCCAGCAGCTTAAACCCCAGGGGCAGCTCTAATGAAAAACTGTTTTTT,CASSLNPRGSSNEKLFF
.,TRBJ1-3,TRBD1,TRBV5-6,TGTGCCAGCCTTCGACAGGGTAGAGTGAACACCATATATTTT,CASLRQGRVNTIYF
.,TRBJ2-1,TRBD2,TRBV15,TGTGCCACCAGCAAAGGACTAGCGGGGGCCCGGGGTGGGCACAATGAGCAGTTCTTC,CATSKGLAGARGGHNEQFF
.,TRBJ2-2,.,TRBV4-3,TGCGCCAGCAGCCAGAGGGGCGGCAGGGGGAGGACCGGGGAGCTGTTTTTT,CASSQRGGRGRTGELFF
once,TRBJ2-6,.,TRBV7-9,TGTGCCAGCAGCCCACACAGGGCTGGGGCCAACGTCCTGACTTTC,CASSPHRAGANVLTF
once,TRBJ1-2,.,TRBV9,TGTGCCAGCAGCGCACAGGGACTCGCTAACTATGGCTACACCTTC,CASSAQGLANYGYTF